A single sample is the source of the 4 T cell receptor beta chains below, sequenced in a study of PD-1 blockade in classical Hodgkin lymphoma (dated by TCRdb to the early 2020s). The method was the immunoSEQ multiplex PCR assay. This immuneACCESS table, as held by TCRdb, lists in-frame sequences with V and J called but not all clones. Of the missing ones, under half trace to an unresolved V gene in checked studies; the others have no known cause. This sample is represented by more than 90,000 clones; around 80% of them were singletons. Over 7.5% of the sample rests with the top ten. Read against the paper, the sample's time point label means: cycle 4 day 1 (C4D1), after less than seven weeks of nivolumab. Every trial patient had relapsed following autologous stem cell transplantation, and prior brentuximab vedotin exposure was what differed among cohorts A, B and C. Sequencing was performed on peripheral blood mononuclear cells (PBMCs), taken before the fourth cycle of nivolumab. The receptors stem from a human donor with classical Hodgkin lymphoma.

The chain carries TRBV5-6 and TRBJ1-5; tentatively, D is TRBD1 (5 bases). The CDR3 consists of 15 residues. V lost 4 bases and J 0 bases, leaving 11 bases between the germline ends. Germline V lookup: CDR1 SGHDT, CDR2 YYEEEE. This CDR3 is CASSRRQNSNQPQHF. The CDR3 coding sequence is TGTGCCAGCAGCCGACGACAGAATAGCAATCAGCCCCAGCATTTT.

The rearrangement links TRBV4-1 to TRBJ1-5, with D possibly matching TRBD1 (6 bases). Germline CDR1 and CDR2: MGHRA and YSYEKL. V was cut by 0 bases and J by 9 bases, with 18 bases left in between. The CDR3 runs 16 residues. For the CDR3, the DNA is TGCGCCAGCAGCCAAGATCCCGGACAGATTTCAGGGCCCCAGCATTTT. It is translated as CASSQDPGQISGPQHF.

This clone appeared a few times. V is TRBV9 and J is TRBJ2-1; D not certain. Germline V lookup: CDR1 SGDLS, CDR2 YYNGEE. This CDR3 spans 15 amino acids. V was pared by 0 bases and J by 0 bases, with 7 bases between. Here the CDR3 DNA reads TGTGCCAGCAGCGTAGTTCCGAGCTCCTACAATGAGCAGTTCTTC. It is translated as CASSVVPSSYNEQFF.

The CDR3 loop reads CASGVPLEGEKLFF. The CDR3 DNA is TGTGCCAGCGGGGTACCCCTGGAGGGTGAAAAACTGTTTTTT. The genes are TRBV6-5 and TRBJ1-4, with no clear D. V was cut by 8 bases and J by 7 bases, with 17 bases left in between. The CDR3 is 14 residues long. CDR1 is MNHEY, CDR2 SVGAGI, per germline.